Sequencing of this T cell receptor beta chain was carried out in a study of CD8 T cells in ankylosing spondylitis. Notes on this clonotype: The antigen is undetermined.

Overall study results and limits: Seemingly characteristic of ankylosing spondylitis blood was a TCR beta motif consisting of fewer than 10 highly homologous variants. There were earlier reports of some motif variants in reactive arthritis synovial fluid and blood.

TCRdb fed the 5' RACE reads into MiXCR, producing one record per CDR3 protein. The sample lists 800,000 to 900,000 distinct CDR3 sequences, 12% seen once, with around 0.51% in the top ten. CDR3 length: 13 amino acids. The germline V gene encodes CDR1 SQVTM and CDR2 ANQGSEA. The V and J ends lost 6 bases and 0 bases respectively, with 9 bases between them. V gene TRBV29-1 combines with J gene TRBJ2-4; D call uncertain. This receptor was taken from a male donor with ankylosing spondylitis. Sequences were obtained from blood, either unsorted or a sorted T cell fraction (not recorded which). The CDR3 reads CSVSGLAKNIQYF. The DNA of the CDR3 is TGCAGCGTATCTGGTCTAGCCAAAAACATTCAGTACTTC.